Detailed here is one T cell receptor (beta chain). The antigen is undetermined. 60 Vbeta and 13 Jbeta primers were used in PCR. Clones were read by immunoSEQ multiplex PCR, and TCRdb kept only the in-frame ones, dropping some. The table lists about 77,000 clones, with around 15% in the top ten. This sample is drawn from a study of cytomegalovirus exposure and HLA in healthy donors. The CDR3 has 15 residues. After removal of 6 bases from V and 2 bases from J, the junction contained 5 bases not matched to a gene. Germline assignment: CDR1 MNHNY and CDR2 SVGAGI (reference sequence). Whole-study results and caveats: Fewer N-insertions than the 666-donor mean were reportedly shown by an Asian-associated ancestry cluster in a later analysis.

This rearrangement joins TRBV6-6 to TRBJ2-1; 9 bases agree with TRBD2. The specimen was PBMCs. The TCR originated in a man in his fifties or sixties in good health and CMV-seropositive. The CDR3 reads CASRPSGRPYNEQFF. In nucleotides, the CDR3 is TGTGCCAGCAGACCGAGCGGGAGGCCCTACAATGAGCAGTTCTTC.